The rows below give T cell receptor beta chains drawn from one sample of a study of cytomegalovirus exposure and HLA in healthy donors. The table came from immunoSEQ multiplex PCR; TCRdb's copy has only in-frame clones and leaves some out. The table has 100,000 to 130,000 clones, approximately 76% seen once. The sample comprised PBMCs. The receptors originated from a man between 18 and 35 years old in good health and CMV-seronegative. Each CDR3 is given with its conserved first and last residue. D genes are given only for firm matches. For some rows the clone size is stated as once, few or many, or as a class when expanded; others skip it.

d_call: TRBD2; v_call: TRBV7-9; j_call: TRBJ2-2; clone_size: NA; cdr3_nt: TGTGCCAGCACGGGGGGGCAGTTTGGGGAGCTGTTTTTT; cdr3_aa: CASTGGQFGELFF
d_call: NA; v_call: TRBV18; j_call: TRBJ2-7; clone_size: NA; cdr3_nt: TGTGCCAGCTCACCACGGGCTGACGAGCAGTACTTC; cdr3_aa: CASSPRADEQYF
d_call: TRBD1; v_call: TRBV5-6; j_call: TRBJ1-2; clone_size: few; cdr3_nt: TGTGCCAGCAGCCAGGGACAGGGGAGGAGCTACACCTTC; cdr3_aa: CASSQGQGRSYTF
d_call: TRBD1; v_call: TRBV18; j_call: TRBJ1-5; clone_size: NA; cdr3_nt: TGTGCCAGCTCATCCGAAGGCAGGGGGAGGTTTAGTCTTCCCCAGCATTTT; cdr3_aa: CASSSEGRGRFSLPQHF
d_call: NA; v_call: TRBV7-9; j_call: TRBJ2-5; clone_size: NA; cdr3_nt: TGTGCCAGCTCGAAGGAGCTTAGGGGGACCCAGTACTTC; cdr3_aa: CASSKELRGTQYF
d_call: NA; v_call: TRBV12-1; j_call: TRBJ1-5; clone_size: NA; cdr3_nt: TGTGCCAGCAGTTCCTGGGGGACAGGGAGACCTAGCAATCAGCCCCAGCATTTT; cdr3_aa: CASSSWGTGRPSNQPQHF
d_call: NA; v_call: TRBV15; j_call: TRBJ2-4; clone_size: NA; cdr3_nt: TGTGCCACCAGCAGGGAGGGAAAGAGCAAAAACATTCAGTACTTC; cdr3_aa: CATSREGKSKNIQYF
d_call: TRBD1; v_call: TRBV7-9; j_call: TRBJ1-1; clone_size: NA; cdr3_nt: TGTGCCAGCAGCGTCGACAGGGGCACTGAAGCTTTCTTT; cdr3_aa: CASSVDRGTEAFF
d_call: NA; v_call: TRBV19; j_call: TRBJ2-1; clone_size: few; cdr3_nt: TGTGCCAGTAGTTTGGGGCATGAGCAGTTCTTC; cdr3_aa: CASSLGHEQFF
d_call: TRBD2; v_call: TRBV9; j_call: TRBJ2-3; clone_size: NA; cdr3_nt: TGTGCCAGCAGCGTACGGCCGGCCGTCGGGAGGACTAGCGGAACCACAGATACGCAGTATTTT; cdr3_aa: CASSVRPAVGRTSGTTDTQYF
d_call: TRBD2; v_call: TRBV19; j_call: TRBJ2-3; clone_size: few; cdr3_nt: TGTGCCAGTAGCACCCCGGGACTAAGCACAGATACGCAGTATTTT; cdr3_aa: CASSTPGLSTDTQYF
d_call: NA; v_call: TRBV7-9; j_call: TRBJ2-7; clone_size: NA; cdr3_nt: TGTGCCAGCAGCCCCGGGACACCTACCTACGAGCAGTACTTC; cdr3_aa: CASSPGTPTYEQYF
d_call: NA; v_call: TRBV5-4; j_call: TRBJ2-4; clone_size: NA; cdr3_nt: TGTGCCAGCAGCTCACCGGGACTGTCCAAAAACATTCAGTACTTC; cdr3_aa: CASSSPGLSKNIQYF
d_call: NA; v_call: TRBV13; j_call: TRBJ2-5; clone_size: NA; cdr3_nt: TGTGCCAGCAGCTTAAGGGAGTCGGAGACCCAGTACTTC; cdr3_aa: CASSLRESETQYF
d_call: TRBD1; v_call: TRBV6-5; j_call: TRBJ2-1; clone_size: NA; cdr3_nt: TGTGCCAGCGGCTGGCCAGGGGGCGCGAGACGTGAGCAGTTCTTC; cdr3_aa: CASGWPGGARREQFF
d_call: NA; v_call: TRBV5-1; j_call: TRBJ2-7; clone_size: NA; cdr3_nt: TGCGCCAGCAGCTTGGACGCCGGGACACCTTACGAGCAGTACTTC; cdr3_aa: CASSLDAGTPYEQYF
d_call: NA; v_call: TRBV25-1; j_call: TRBJ2-7; clone_size: NA; cdr3_nt: TGTGCCAGCAGCGGGTCTGGGTCCTACGAGCAGTACTTC; cdr3_aa: CASSGSGSYEQYF
d_call: NA; v_call: TRBV7-9; j_call: TRBJ2-5; clone_size: NA; cdr3_nt: TGTGCCAGCGTCCGGGAAGAAGAGACCCAGTACTTC; cdr3_aa: CASVREEETQYF
d_call: TRBD1; v_call: TRBV12-5; j_call: TRBJ1-1; clone_size: few; cdr3_nt: TGTGCTAGTGGTTTGGGCGGGACAGACTTCTCAGAAGCTTTCTTT; cdr3_aa: CASGLGGTDFSEAFF
d_call: TRBD2; v_call: TRBV7-9; j_call: TRBJ2-3; clone_size: NA; cdr3_nt: TGTGCCAGCAGCTTAGTAAGGGCTAGCGGGGGATGGACAGATACGCAGTATTTT; cdr3_aa: CASSLVRASGGWTDTQYF
d_call: NA; v_call: TRBV29-1; j_call: TRBJ2-7; clone_size: NA; cdr3_nt: TGCAGCGCTCGCGTGACAGGAAGAAAGGCCTACGAGCAGTACTTC; cdr3_aa: CSARVTGRKAYEQYF
d_call: NA; v_call: TRBV5-4; j_call: TRBJ2-7; clone_size: NA; cdr3_nt: TGTGCCAGCAGCCATACAGGGGGGGACGAGCAGTACTTC; cdr3_aa: CASSHTGGDEQYF
d_call: NA; v_call: TRBV7-2; j_call: TRBJ1-6; clone_size: NA; cdr3_nt: TGTGCCAGCAGCTTAGGTGACAGAGATAATTCACCCCTCCACTTT; cdr3_aa: CASSLGDRDNSPLHF
d_call: TRBD2; v_call: TRBV4-3; j_call: TRBJ2-1; clone_size: NA; cdr3_nt: TGCGCCAGCAGCCAAGATCCTAGCGGGGGGACGGTTTACAATGAGCAGTTCTTC; cdr3_aa: CASSQDPSGGTVYNEQFF
d_call: NA; v_call: TRBV7-9; j_call: TRBJ2-7; clone_size: few; cdr3_nt: TGTGCCAGCAGCCTGCCCCCCGGAGGAGAATACGAGCAGTACTTC; cdr3_aa: CASSLPPGGEYEQYF
d_call: TRBD1; v_call: TRBV2; j_call: TRBJ1-1; clone_size: NA; cdr3_nt: TGTGCCAGCAGTGGACAGGGATGGGTCGGCACTGAAGCTTTCTTT; cdr3_aa: CASSGQGWVGTEAFF
d_call: TRBD2; v_call: TRBV7-9; j_call: TRBJ2-5; clone_size: NA; cdr3_nt: TGTGCCAGCAGCTTAGACGGGGGGGCAATGGCCCAGTACTTC; cdr3_aa: CASSLDGGAMAQYF
d_call: NA; v_call: TRBV4-1; j_call: TRBJ2-3; clone_size: once; cdr3_nt: TGCGCCAGCAGCCAAGATCTTGGGCTCCGGGATACGCAGTATTTT; cdr3_aa: CASSQDLGLRDTQYF
d_call: TRBD2; v_call: TRBV5-1; j_call: TRBJ2-5; clone_size: NA; cdr3_nt: TGCGCCAGCAGCTTGGGTGTTAGCGGGGGGTACCAAGAGACCCAGTACTTC; cdr3_aa: CASSLGVSGGYQETQYF
d_call: TRBD1; v_call: TRBV5-1; j_call: TRBJ2-1; clone_size: NA; cdr3_nt: TGCGCCAGCAGCTTGAGTGGACAGGGTAGAGATGAGCAGTTCTTC; cdr3_aa: CASSLSGQGRDEQFF
d_call: NA; v_call: TRBV28; j_call: TRBJ2-7; clone_size: NA; cdr3_nt: TGTGCCAGCAGCTTGAGCTCCTACGAGCAGTACTTC; cdr3_aa: CASSLSSYEQYF
d_call: NA; v_call: TRBV29-1; j_call: TRBJ2-5; clone_size: NA; cdr3_nt: TGCAGCGTTGATCCCCGGACAGAAGAGACCCAGTACTTC; cdr3_aa: CSVDPRTEETQYF
d_call: NA; v_call: TRBV4-1; j_call: TRBJ2-2; clone_size: NA; cdr3_nt: TGCGCCAGCTTTGGCGGGTCGGGGCTGTTTTTT; cdr3_aa: CASFGGSGLFF
d_call: NA; v_call: TRBV7-9; j_call: TRBJ2-5; clone_size: NA; cdr3_nt: TGTGCCAGCAGCTTAGGAAGGACAGAAGCCCAAGAGACCCAGTACTTC; cdr3_aa: CASSLGRTEAQETQYF
d_call: TRBD2; v_call: TRBV14; j_call: TRBJ2-2; clone_size: NA; cdr3_nt: TGTGCCAGCAGCCAGATAGCGGGGGGCACCGGGGAGCTGTTTTTT; cdr3_aa: CASSQIAGGTGELFF
d_call: NA; v_call: TRBV2; j_call: TRBJ2-3; clone_size: few; cdr3_nt: TGTGCCAGCAGTGACTCGGGGTATACGCAGTATTTT; cdr3_aa: CASSDSGYTQYF
d_call: TRBD1; v_call: TRBV5-4; j_call: TRBJ2-2; clone_size: NA; cdr3_nt: TGTGCCAGCAGCGGAGGACAGGGATTTACCGGGGAGCTGTTTTTT; cdr3_aa: CASSGGQGFTGELFF
d_call: TRBD1; v_call: TRBV7-2; j_call: TRBJ2-7; clone_size: NA; cdr3_nt: TGTGCCAGCAGCTTAACGGGACAGATCTACGAGCAGTACTTC; cdr3_aa: CASSLTGQIYEQYF
d_call: NA; v_call: TRBV4-2; j_call: TRBJ1-5; clone_size: few; cdr3_nt: TGTGCCAGCAGCCAAGGAGATCGCCTCAATCAGCCCCAGCATTTT; cdr3_aa: CASSQGDRLNQPQHF
d_call: NA; v_call: TRBV11-2; j_call: TRBJ2-7; clone_size: NA; cdr3_nt: TGTGCCAGCAGCTACCACCCGGGTGGAGCCTACGAGCAGTACTTC; cdr3_aa: CASSYHPGGAYEQYF